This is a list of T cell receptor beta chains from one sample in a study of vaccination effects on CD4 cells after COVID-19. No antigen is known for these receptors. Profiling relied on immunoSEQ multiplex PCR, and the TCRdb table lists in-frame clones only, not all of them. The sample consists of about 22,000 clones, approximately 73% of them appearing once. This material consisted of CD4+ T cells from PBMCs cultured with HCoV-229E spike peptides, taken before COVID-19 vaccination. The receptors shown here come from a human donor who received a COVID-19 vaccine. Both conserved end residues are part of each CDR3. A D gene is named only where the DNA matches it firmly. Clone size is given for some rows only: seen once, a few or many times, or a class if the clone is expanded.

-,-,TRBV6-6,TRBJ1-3,CASSSQWPSNTIYF,TGTGCCAGCAGCTCCCAGTGGCCTTCGAACACCATATATTTT
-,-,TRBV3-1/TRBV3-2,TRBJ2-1,CASSQGQTRFAYNEQFF,TGTGCCAGCAGCCAAGGTCAGACTAGATTCGCCTACAATGAGCAGTTCTTC
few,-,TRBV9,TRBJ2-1,CASSVGVSENNEQFF,TGTGCCAGCAGCGTAGGGGTCTCTGAGAACAATGAGCAGTTCTTC
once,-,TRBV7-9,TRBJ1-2,CASSLAGGVYGYTF,TGTGCCAGCAGCTTAGCAGGGGGGGTCTATGGCTACACCTTC
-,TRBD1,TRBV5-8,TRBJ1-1,CASSLDRGDTEAFF,TGTGCCAGCAGCTTGGACAGGGGGGACACTGAAGCTTTCTTT
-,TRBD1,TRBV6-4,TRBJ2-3,CASSAGTGGADTQYF,TGTGCCAGCAGTGCCGGGACAGGGGGCGCAGATACGCAGTATTTT
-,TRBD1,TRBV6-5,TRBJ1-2,CASSSGQAYGYTF,TGTGCCAGCAGTTCAGGACAGGCCTATGGCTACACCTTC
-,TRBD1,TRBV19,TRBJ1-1,CASSTQGGAEAFF,TGTGCCAGTAGTACCCAGGGGGGGGCTGAAGCTTTCTTT
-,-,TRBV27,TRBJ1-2,CVAGQLYGYTF,TGTGTGGCCGGGCAGCTCTATGGCTACACCTTC
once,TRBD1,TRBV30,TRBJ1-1,CAFKPGQVNTEAFF,TGTGCCTTCAAACCGGGACAGGTGAACACTGAAGCTTTCTTT